A selection of T cell receptor beta chains follows, all from one sample in a study of Graves' ophthalmopathy and Graves' hyperthyroidism. One entry per CDR3 protein, called by TCRdb with MiXCR from the multiplex PCR reads. Of 200,000 to 250,000 distinct CDR3 sequences in the sample, around a fifth were seen once. The sample taken for sequencing was peripheral blood. The receptors here all came from a woman between 45 and 65 years old with Graves' ophthalmopathy. Both conserved end residues are trimmed from each CDR3. Each record gives: V gene, CDR3 protein.

v_gene: TRBV6-2/TRBV6-3; CDR3aa: ASSRWWGDRPGELF
v_gene: TRBV13; CDR3aa: ASDSGTNVIEAF
v_gene: TRBV6-2/TRBV6-3; CDR3aa: ASSYRGQIPGELF
v_gene: TRBV28; CDR3aa: ASSAPTGSAKNIQY
v_gene: TRBV12-3/TRBV12-4; CDR3aa: ASNQGLADGEQY
v_gene: TRBV12-3/TRBV12-4; CDR3aa: ASSLHGSSYEQY
v_gene: TRBV7-2; CDR3aa: ASRPGFRNTEAF
v_gene: TRBV12-3/TRBV12-4; CDR3aa: ASSIAGYEQY
v_gene: TRBV11-2; CDR3aa: ASTVQGLAGGETQY
v_gene: TRBV2; CDR3aa: ASSVAEGRGYT
v_gene: TRBV7-3; CDR3aa: ASSLSMVWETRDLNHSLETQY
v_gene: TRBV25-1; CDR3aa: ASSDRASSPLH
v_gene: TRBV12-3/TRBV12-4; CDR3aa: ASSLSGGNQPQH
v_gene: TRBV11-2; CDR3aa: ASSPDSNYGCT
v_gene: TRBV7-2; CDR3aa: ASSLAGLAGDPYEQY
v_gene: TRBV6-1; CDR3aa: ASSEIAGIFYEQY
v_gene: TRBV5-1; CDR3aa: ASSLVAGGYYEQY
v_gene: TRBV2; CDR3aa: ASSVPTSGPYEQY
v_gene: TRBV6-5; CDR3aa: ASSYWSTGQETQY
v_gene: TRBV28; CDR3aa: ASSFLGARTEAF
v_gene: TRBV20-1; CDR3aa: SASVSGQRYQETQY
v_gene: TRBV6-5; CDR3aa: ASSPPGTSKHEQY
v_gene: TRBV6-2/TRBV6-3; CDR3aa: ASSVIANTGELF
v_gene: TRBV27; CDR3aa: ASSWGRQPGELF
v_gene: TRBV9; CDR3aa: ASSVGGAGLRGTEAF
v_gene: TRBV7-9; CDR3aa: ASRADRGGGTEAF
v_gene: TRBV4-2; CDR3aa: ASSQITSGSFYEQY
v_gene: TRBV28; CDR3aa: ASSSTGTGIYGYT
v_gene: TRBV30; CDR3aa: AWLETGDTEAF
v_gene: TRBV12-3/TRBV12-4; CDR3aa: ASSFGLGGTEAF
v_gene: TRBV6-5; CDR3aa: ASNRQGRYNEQF
v_gene: TRBV7-9; CDR3aa: ASSLGNQNTEAF
v_gene: TRBV19; CDR3aa: ASSIVRQGAYSQPQH
v_gene: TRBV6-1; CDR3aa: ASSPPEGNQPQH
v_gene: TRBV6-2/TRBV6-3; CDR3aa: ASGLAGFNAYEQY
v_gene: TRBV15; CDR3aa: ATSPGGVYTGELF
v_gene: TRBV29-1; CDR3aa: SGVQGGEQY
v_gene: TRBV12-3/TRBV12-4; CDR3aa: ASSPGRAGYEQY
v_gene: TRBV28; CDR3aa: ASSLGGGRYEQY
v_gene: TRBV6-1; CDR3aa: ASGNHGNTEAF
v_gene: TRBV12-3/TRBV12-4; CDR3aa: ASRETGRNTGELF
v_gene: TRBV28; CDR3aa: ASSLRDRDYGYT
v_gene: TRBV7-2; CDR3aa: ASSEDINQETQY
v_gene: TRBV2; CDR3aa: ASRGLPFPGGTGELF
v_gene: TRBV6-2/TRBV6-3; CDR3aa: ASSRTGTAHNTEAF
v_gene: TRBV12-5; CDR3aa: ASGLVLGRSEETQY
v_gene: TRBV20-1; CDR3aa: SANSGTGGKAARGEQY
v_gene: TRBV12-3/TRBV12-4; CDR3aa: ASSNRETAGNTIY
v_gene: TRBV2; CDR3aa: ASSEWGVGTGELF
v_gene: TRBV6-5; CDR3aa: ASSYRAPSSYEQY
v_gene: TRBV20-1; CDR3aa: SARETGGNYGYT
v_gene: TRBV20-1; CDR3aa: SASAANLIYGYT
v_gene: TRBV19; CDR3aa: ANSIGPGDGNQPQH
v_gene: TRBV24-1; CDR3aa: ATSDSGLAGRETQY
v_gene: TRBV11-2; CDR3aa: ASSTAGGTEAF
v_gene: TRBV28; CDR3aa: ASSSYRDTEAF
v_gene: TRBV7-9; CDR3aa: ASSLLGRGEETQY